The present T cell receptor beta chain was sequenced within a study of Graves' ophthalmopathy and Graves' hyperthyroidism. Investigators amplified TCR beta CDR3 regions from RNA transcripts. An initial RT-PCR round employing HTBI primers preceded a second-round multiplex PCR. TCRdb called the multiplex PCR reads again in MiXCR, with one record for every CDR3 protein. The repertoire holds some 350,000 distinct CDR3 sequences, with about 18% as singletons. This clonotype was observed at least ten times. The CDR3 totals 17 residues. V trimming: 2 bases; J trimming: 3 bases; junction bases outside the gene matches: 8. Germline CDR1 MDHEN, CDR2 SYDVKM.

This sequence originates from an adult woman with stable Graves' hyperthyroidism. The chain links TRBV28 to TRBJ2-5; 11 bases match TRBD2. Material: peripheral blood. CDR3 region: CASSLIGLAGDKETQYF. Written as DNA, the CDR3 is TGTGCCAGCAGTTTAATTGGACTAGCGGGCGACAAAGAGACCCAGTACTTC.